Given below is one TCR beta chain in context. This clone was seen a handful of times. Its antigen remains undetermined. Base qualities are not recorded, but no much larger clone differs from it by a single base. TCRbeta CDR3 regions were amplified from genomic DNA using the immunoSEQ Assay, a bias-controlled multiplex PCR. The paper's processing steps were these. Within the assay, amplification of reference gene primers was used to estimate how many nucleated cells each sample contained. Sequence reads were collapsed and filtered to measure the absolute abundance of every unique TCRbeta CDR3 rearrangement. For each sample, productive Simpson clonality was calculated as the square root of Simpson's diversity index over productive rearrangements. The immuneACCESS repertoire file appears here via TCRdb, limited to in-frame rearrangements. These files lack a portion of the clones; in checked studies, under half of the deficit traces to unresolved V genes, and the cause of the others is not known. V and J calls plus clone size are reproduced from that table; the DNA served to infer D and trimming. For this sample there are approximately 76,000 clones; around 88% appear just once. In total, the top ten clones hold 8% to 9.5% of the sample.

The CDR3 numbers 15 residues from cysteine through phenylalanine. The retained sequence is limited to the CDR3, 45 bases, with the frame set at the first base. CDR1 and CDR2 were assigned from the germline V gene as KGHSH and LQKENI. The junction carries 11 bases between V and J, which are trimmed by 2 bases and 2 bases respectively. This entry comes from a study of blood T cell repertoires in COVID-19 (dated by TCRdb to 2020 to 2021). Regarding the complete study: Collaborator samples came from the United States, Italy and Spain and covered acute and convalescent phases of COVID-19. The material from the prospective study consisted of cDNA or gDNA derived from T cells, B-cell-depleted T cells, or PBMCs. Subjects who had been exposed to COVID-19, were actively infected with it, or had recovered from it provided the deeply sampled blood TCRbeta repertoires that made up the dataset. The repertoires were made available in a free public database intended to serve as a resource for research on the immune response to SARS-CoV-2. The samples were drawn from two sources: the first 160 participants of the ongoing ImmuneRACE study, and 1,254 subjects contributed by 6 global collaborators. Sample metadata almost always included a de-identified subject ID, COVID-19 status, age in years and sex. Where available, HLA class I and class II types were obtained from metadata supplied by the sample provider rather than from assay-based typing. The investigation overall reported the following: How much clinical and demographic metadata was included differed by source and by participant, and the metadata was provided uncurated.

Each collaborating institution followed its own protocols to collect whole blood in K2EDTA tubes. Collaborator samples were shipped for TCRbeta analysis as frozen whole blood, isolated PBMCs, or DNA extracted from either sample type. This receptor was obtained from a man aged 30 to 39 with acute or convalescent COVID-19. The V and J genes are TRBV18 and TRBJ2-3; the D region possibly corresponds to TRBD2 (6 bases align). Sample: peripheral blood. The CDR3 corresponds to CASSPTGAPTDTQYF. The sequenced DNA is TGTGCCAGCTCACCAACGGGAGCCCCCACAGATACGCAGTATTTT.